This record covers a single T cell receptor beta chain. Its antigen remains unknown. Germline loops: CDR1 SGHTA, CDR2 FQGNSA. Trimming removed 2 bases from V and 1 base from J, with 8 bases in between. The CDR3 consists of 14 residues. The record originates from a study of shared clonotypes between healthy human individuals. Clones were sequenced by immunoSEQ multiplex PCR, and TCRdb holds only the in-frame ones, with some missing. The table records 950,000 to 1,100,000 clones, roughly 70% of them present only once. Study-level findings and limits: What naive subsets generally showed was a larger estimated richness than memory subsets showed. Only blood samples were collected, and tissue repertoires likely differ.

The chain has TRBV7-2 and TRBJ1-1, with D unresolved. This sequence was found in a man aged 18 to 29 in good health. The sample comprised memory CD4+ T cells sorted from blood. Subset indicated: CD45RA-negative fraction. CDR3 in amino acids: CASSLKRENTEAFF. In nucleotides, the CDR3 is TGTGCCAGCAGCTTAAAACGGGAGAACACTGAAGCTTTCTTT.